The rows below give T cell receptor beta chains drawn from one sample of a study of blood T cell repertoires in COVID-19. Method: immunoSEQ multiplex PCR; TCRdb's copy keeps in-frame clones and lacks some. Altogether about 160,000 clones are present, 82% being singletons, with the ten largest covering 7%. Sequencing was carried out using peripheral blood. Source of these receptors: a woman aged 40 to 55 with COVID-19, enrolled during active disease. The CDR3 runs from the conserved cysteine through the conserved F or W. The D gene is left open where the match is weak. Not all rows give a size; the values are once, few, many and, for expanded clones, a class.

d_gene: TRBD2; abundance: once; j_gene: TRBJ2-3; v_gene: TRBV29-1; CDR3nt: TGCAGCACGGGGGGACTAGCGGGATTTGCAGATACGCAGTATTTT; CDR3aa: CSTGGLAGFADTQYF
d_gene: TRBD1; abundance: NA; j_gene: TRBJ1-3; v_gene: TRBV19; CDR3nt: TGTGCCAGTAGCGGGACAGGAGCCCGACCTTCTGGAAACACCATATATTTT; CDR3aa: CASSGTGARPSGNTIYF
d_gene: TRBD2; abundance: NA; j_gene: TRBJ2-3; v_gene: TRBV6-4; CDR3nt: TGTGCCAGCAGTGCGGGAGGGCACACAGATACGCAGTATTTT; CDR3aa: CASSAGGHTDTQYF
d_gene: NA; abundance: NA; j_gene: TRBJ2-1; v_gene: TRBV6-5; CDR3nt: TGTGCCAGCAGTAAAACTCGGGGGAATGAGCAGTTCTTC; CDR3aa: CASSKTRGNEQFF
d_gene: TRBD1; abundance: NA; j_gene: TRBJ1-6; v_gene: TRBV4-1; CDR3nt: TGCGCCAGCAGCCAGACGGGACAGGATAATTCACCCCTCCACTTT; CDR3aa: CASSQTGQDNSPLHF
d_gene: NA; abundance: NA; j_gene: TRBJ1-1; v_gene: TRBV2; CDR3nt: TGTGCCAGCAGTGAAAACCTTTTTGACAGTGGGAAAACGAGTACTGAAGCTTTCTTT; CDR3aa: CASSENLFDSGKTSTEAFF
d_gene: TRBD2; abundance: NA; j_gene: TRBJ2-1; v_gene: TRBV28; CDR3nt: TGTGCCAGCAGTTCCCCGGGGGGGCTGGGGTACAATGAGCAGTTCTTC; CDR3aa: CASSSPGGLGYNEQFF
d_gene: NA; abundance: NA; j_gene: TRBJ2-1; v_gene: TRBV21-1; CDR3nt: TGTGCCAGCAGCAAACCGAGGGCCCAAAAGACAGGGCAGTCCTACAATGAGCAGTTCTTC; CDR3aa: CASSKPRAQKTGQSYNEQFF
d_gene: NA; abundance: NA; j_gene: TRBJ2-1; v_gene: TRBV24-1; CDR3nt: TGTGCCACCAGTGAGCGCCAAGCGGACTCCTACAATGAGCAGTTCTTC; CDR3aa: CATSERQADSYNEQFF
d_gene: NA; abundance: NA; j_gene: TRBJ2-6; v_gene: TRBV5-5; CDR3nt: TGTGCCAGCAGCCCGGGGGGCGCTGGGGCCAACGTCCTGACTTTC; CDR3aa: CASSPGGAGANVLTF
d_gene: NA; abundance: NA; j_gene: TRBJ1-1; v_gene: TRBV7-3; CDR3nt: TGTGCCAGCAGCTTAACTGCGGGCACTGAAGCTTTCTTT; CDR3aa: CASSLTAGTEAFF
d_gene: NA; abundance: NA; j_gene: TRBJ2-5; v_gene: TRBV6-2/TRBV6-3; CDR3nt: TGTGCCAGCAGTTACACAGGCCGCCAAGAGACCCAGTACTTC; CDR3aa: CASSYTGRQETQYF
d_gene: TRBD1; abundance: NA; j_gene: TRBJ2-2; v_gene: TRBV7-9; CDR3nt: TGTGCCAGCACAGCGGGGACAGGGGCTGCCGGGGAGCTGTTTTTT; CDR3aa: CASTAGTGAAGELFF
d_gene: TRBD1; abundance: NA; j_gene: TRBJ1-1; v_gene: TRBV12-3/TRBV12-4; CDR3nt: TGTGCCAGCAGCTTTACAGGGGGCACTGAAGCTTTCTTT; CDR3aa: CASSFTGGTEAFF
d_gene: NA; abundance: NA; j_gene: TRBJ1-5; v_gene: TRBV10-2; CDR3nt: TGCGCCACCGGGGGGACACCGGAGAGCAATCAGCCCCAGCATTTT; CDR3aa: CATGGTPESNQPQHF
d_gene: NA; abundance: once; j_gene: TRBJ2-1; v_gene: TRBV7-6; CDR3nt: TGTGCCAGCAGCTTAGCGGGAGACCCCTACAATGAGCAGTTCTTC; CDR3aa: CASSLAGDPYNEQFF
d_gene: NA; abundance: NA; j_gene: TRBJ2-1; v_gene: TRBV12-3/TRBV12-4; CDR3nt: TGTGCCAGCAGCCCTAGGCCCTACAATGAGCAGTTCTTC; CDR3aa: CASSPRPYNEQFF
d_gene: NA; abundance: NA; j_gene: TRBJ2-2; v_gene: TRBV29-1; CDR3nt: TGCAGCGCCAGAGCAGGGTTTACCACCGGGGAGCTGTTTTTT; CDR3aa: CSARAGFTTGELFF
d_gene: NA; abundance: NA; j_gene: TRBJ2-7; v_gene: TRBV6-1; CDR3nt: TGTGCCAGCAGTGAAGTTGGGGCGATCTACGAGCAGTACTTC; CDR3aa: CASSEVGAIYEQYF
d_gene: NA; abundance: NA; j_gene: TRBJ2-2; v_gene: TRBV13; CDR3nt: TGTGCCAGCAGCCCCGGACTAAATCCCGGGGAGCTGTTTTTT; CDR3aa: CASSPGLNPGELFF
d_gene: TRBD1; abundance: NA; j_gene: TRBJ1-2; v_gene: TRBV27; CDR3nt: TGTGCCGCTGCGTCGGGACAGGGACTTTTCGGTCATGGCTACACCTTC; CDR3aa: CAAASGQGLFGHGYTF
d_gene: TRBD1; abundance: NA; j_gene: TRBJ2-3; v_gene: TRBV19; CDR3nt: TGTGCCAGTAGTATGGGATGGGGGACAGGGGACTTCACAGATACGCAGTATTTT; CDR3aa: CASSMGWGTGDFTDTQYF
d_gene: NA; abundance: NA; j_gene: TRBJ1-5; v_gene: TRBV19; CDR3nt: TGTGCCAGTAGTATCTTGGTTCGGGGATACAATCAGCCCCAGCATTTT; CDR3aa: CASSILVRGYNQPQHF
d_gene: TRBD2; abundance: NA; j_gene: TRBJ2-1; v_gene: TRBV27; CDR3nt: TGTGCCAGCAGTTTATCACCCTGGGGGGGCTCCTACAATGAGCAGTTCTTC; CDR3aa: CASSLSPWGGSYNEQFF
d_gene: TRBD1; abundance: once; j_gene: TRBJ1-5; v_gene: TRBV10-3; CDR3nt: TGTGCCATCAGTGAGGGGACAGCCCTGAATCAGCCCCAGCATTTT; CDR3aa: CAISEGTALNQPQHF
d_gene: NA; abundance: NA; j_gene: TRBJ1-4; v_gene: TRBV5-6; CDR3nt: TGTGCCAGCAGCCGGCTTACCGGACACACTAATGAAAAACTGTTTTTT; CDR3aa: CASSRLTGHTNEKLFF
d_gene: NA; abundance: NA; j_gene: TRBJ2-2; v_gene: TRBV4-1; CDR3nt: TGCGCCAGCAGCCAAGGACTCCTCACCGGGGAGCTGTTTTTT; CDR3aa: CASSQGLLTGELFF
d_gene: TRBD1; abundance: NA; j_gene: TRBJ1-1; v_gene: TRBV6-2/TRBV6-3; CDR3nt: TGTGCCAGCAGTTACCTCCCAGGGGGCTCGGGTGAAGCTTTCTTT; CDR3aa: CASSYLPGGSGEAFF
d_gene: TRBD2; abundance: NA; j_gene: TRBJ2-3; v_gene: TRBV3-1/TRBV3-2; CDR3nt: TGTGCCAGCAGCCCAATTAGCGGGGGGCGCACAGATACGCAGTATTTT; CDR3aa: CASSPISGGRTDTQYF
d_gene: TRBD2; abundance: NA; j_gene: TRBJ2-3; v_gene: TRBV10-2; CDR3nt: TGCGCCACCCGGGGGGGAGTGGCAGATACGCAGTATTTT; CDR3aa: CATRGGVADTQYF
d_gene: NA; abundance: once; j_gene: TRBJ1-6; v_gene: TRBV28; CDR3nt: TGTGCCAGCAGTTTAGGGGGGGCGAATTCACCCCTCCACTTT; CDR3aa: CASSLGGANSPLHF
d_gene: NA; abundance: NA; j_gene: TRBJ2-1; v_gene: TRBV10-1; CDR3nt: TGCGCCAGCAGTGACCCATCGGAGTCCCACAATGAGCAGTTCTTC; CDR3aa: CASSDPSESHNEQFF
d_gene: TRBD2; abundance: once; j_gene: TRBJ2-3; v_gene: TRBV15; CDR3nt: TGTGCCACCAGCAGGGGGTTTGGGCTCGGGAGGAGTGGTACAGATACGCAGTATTTT; CDR3aa: CATSRGFGLGRSGTDTQYF
d_gene: NA; abundance: NA; j_gene: TRBJ2-2; v_gene: TRBV10-1; CDR3nt: TGCGCCAGCAGTGAGTCGCGGACTGCCCCTGGGGGGGAGCTGTTTTTT; CDR3aa: CASSESRTAPGGELFF
d_gene: NA; abundance: NA; j_gene: TRBJ1-2; v_gene: TRBV30; CDR3nt: TGTGCCTGGAGTGTACGGACAGCTAACTATGGCTACACCTTC; CDR3aa: CAWSVRTANYGYTF
d_gene: NA; abundance: NA; j_gene: TRBJ2-5; v_gene: TRBV7-9; CDR3nt: TGTGCCAGCAGCCCGCTCCCGGGACAAGCGTTACAAGAGACCCAGTACTTC; CDR3aa: CASSPLPGQALQETQYF
d_gene: NA; abundance: NA; j_gene: TRBJ1-6; v_gene: TRBV5-1; CDR3nt: TGCGCCAGCAGCTTGGAGAGTAATTCACCCCTCCACTTT; CDR3aa: CASSLESNSPLHF
d_gene: NA; abundance: NA; j_gene: TRBJ2-7; v_gene: TRBV19; CDR3nt: TGTGCGAGTACGGCAGGGCCCGAGCAGTACTTC; CDR3aa: CASTAGPEQYF
d_gene: NA; abundance: many; j_gene: TRBJ1-6; v_gene: TRBV3-1/TRBV3-2; CDR3nt: TGTGCCAGCAGCCCCATCGGGTGGAATAATTCACCCCTCCACTTT; CDR3aa: CASSPIGWNNSPLHF
d_gene: NA; abundance: NA; j_gene: TRBJ2-3; v_gene: TRBV4-2; CDR3nt: TGTGCCAGCGGTCGGGAAAGCACAGATACGCAGTATTTT; CDR3aa: CASGRESTDTQYF
d_gene: NA; abundance: few; j_gene: TRBJ2-7; v_gene: TRBV14; CDR3nt: TGTGCCAGCAGCCACGTGCGGGACGAGCAGTACTTC; CDR3aa: CASSHVRDEQYF
d_gene: NA; abundance: NA; j_gene: TRBJ1-4; v_gene: TRBV9; CDR3nt: TGTGCCAGCAGCGTGCTTGAGGGTACCAATGAAAAACTGTTTTTT; CDR3aa: CASSVLEGTNEKLFF
d_gene: TRBD2; abundance: few; j_gene: TRBJ2-1; v_gene: TRBV29-1; CDR3nt: TGCAGCGTTGAAGGGGGACTAGCGGGAGTGGGGTACAATGAGCAGTTCTTC; CDR3aa: CSVEGGLAGVGYNEQFF
d_gene: TRBD2; abundance: NA; j_gene: TRBJ2-1; v_gene: TRBV2; CDR3nt: TGTGCCAGCAAGAGCGGGGGGAGGGGCGAGCAGTTCTTC; CDR3aa: CASKSGGRGEQFF
d_gene: NA; abundance: NA; j_gene: TRBJ2-3; v_gene: TRBV19; CDR3nt: TGTGCCAGTAGTACCGGGGGTTGCACAGATACGCAGTATTTT; CDR3aa: CASSTGGCTDTQYF
d_gene: NA; abundance: NA; j_gene: TRBJ2-2; v_gene: TRBV11-2; CDR3nt: TGTGCCAGCAGCCCCAGCACAGCTGCCGGGGAGCTGTTTTTT; CDR3aa: CASSPSTAAGELFF
d_gene: NA; abundance: NA; j_gene: TRBJ1-2; v_gene: TRBV9; CDR3nt: TGTGCCAGCAGCCCTCCCGGGGGAGTGTACGGCTACACCTTC; CDR3aa: CASSPPGGVYGYTF
d_gene: NA; abundance: NA; j_gene: TRBJ1-2; v_gene: TRBV5-6; CDR3nt: TGTGCCAGCCGCTCTTCGGGCGCGGGGGTTATCTCCTATGGCTACACCTTC; CDR3aa: CASRSSGAGVISYGYTF
d_gene: NA; abundance: NA; j_gene: TRBJ2-5; v_gene: TRBV5-4; CDR3nt: TGTGCCAGCAGCACGCGGGGGCCCATTCAAGAGACCCAGTACTTC; CDR3aa: CASSTRGPIQETQYF
d_gene: TRBD1; abundance: NA; j_gene: TRBJ2-3; v_gene: TRBV7-3; CDR3nt: TGTGCCAGCAGCTCCGGACAGGGGGCTGCAGATACGCAGTATTTT; CDR3aa: CASSSGQGAADTQYF
d_gene: TRBD1; abundance: NA; j_gene: TRBJ2-3; v_gene: TRBV9; CDR3nt: TGTGCCAGCAGCAAATGGGGACAGACCACCACAGATACGCAGTATTTT; CDR3aa: CASSKWGQTTTDTQYF
d_gene: NA; abundance: NA; j_gene: TRBJ2-2; v_gene: TRBV7-3; CDR3nt: TGTGCCAGCAGCCTCCTGGGGGGTAGCGCCGGGGAGCTGTTTTTT; CDR3aa: CASSLLGGSAGELFF